Listed here are 7 T cell receptor beta chains from one sample, sequenced in a study of technical replicates of blood from a few donors. Some clones are missing from TCRdb's copy, which holds only in-frame ones; the method was immunoSEQ multiplex PCR. The sample shows tens of thousands of clones, under 95% of them seen only once. The sequenced sample consisted of T cells isolated from PBMCs. The receptors were sampled from a human donor in good health.

This chain joins TRBV2 and TRBJ1-2; possibly TRBD1 for D (5 bases). CDR1 is SNHLY and CDR2 is FYNNEI in the germline V gene. This CDR3 comprises 13 residues. The ends were cut back, 7 bases at V and 4 bases at J, with 13 bases in the middle. The CDR3 loop reads CASILPGLYGYTF. In DNA, the CDR3 is TGTGCCAGCATTCTTCCGGGACTCTATGGCTACACCTTC.

This chain's CDR3 is CARWAPRGNNEQFF. The CDR3 bases are TGTGCCAGATGGGCCCCCCGGGGGAACAATGAGCAGTTCTTC. J is TRBJ2-1 and V is TRBV2, with D possibly matching TRBD2 (6 bases). The CDR3 extends over 14 amino acids. V dropped 9 bases and J dropped 5 bases, with 17 bases sitting between them. Germline V lookup: CDR1 SNHLY, CDR2 FYNNEI. Based on the CDR3 plus reference TRBV2 and TRBJ2-1, the full variable domain is EPEVTQTPSHQVTQMGQEVILRCVPISNHLYFYWYRQILGQKVEFLVSFYNNEISEKSEIFDDQFSVERPDGSNFTLKIRSTKLEDSAMYFCARWAPRGNNEQFFGPGTRLTVL.

The V gene is TRBV5-1, the J gene TRBJ1-1; TRBD1 matches 7 bases. Germline-derived CDR1 and CDR2 are SGHRS and YFSETQ. V shed 5 bases and J 7 bases; nucleotides not matched to a gene: 8. The CDR3 is 13 amino acids. The CDR3 coding sequence is TGCGCCAGCAGACGCGACAGGGAAGGTGAAGCTTTCTTT. It encodes CASRRDREGEAFF.

The chain links TRBV30 to TRBJ1-2; 7 bases are shared with TRBD1. V lost 0 bases, J lost 2 bases, and 12 bases stayed unmatched. Germline V gene data show CDR1 as GTSNPN and CDR2 as SVGIG (reference sequence). The CDR3 length is 17 residues. CDR3 in DNA: TGTGCCTGGAGTGTACCCGCAAGAGACAGGGAAAACTATGGCTACACCTTC. This translates into CAWSVPARDRENYGYTF.

The chain employs TRBV29-1 and TRBJ2-1; D is possibly TRBD2 (6 bases). The CDR3 has 14 residues. The germline gives CDR1 SQVTM, CDR2 ANQGSEA. Trimming stripped 7 bases from V and 5 bases from J, with 18 bases between. The CDR3 DNA follows: TGCAGCGCCTGGACGCTGGGGACTGACAATGAGCAGTTCTTC. This translates into CSAWTLGTDNEQFF.

The genes are TRBV29-1 and TRBJ1-5, with D unclear. Germline V gene sequence: CDR1 SQVTM, CDR2 ANQGSEA. CDR3 length: 13 amino acids. Trimming cost V 4 bases and J 0 bases, with 7 bases left between them. The CDR3 spells CSVGGSSNQPQHF. The CDR3 DNA reads TGCAGCGTTGGAGGTAGTAGCAATCAGCCCCAGCATTTT. Full variable domain (outside the CDR3, taken from reference TRBV29-1 and TRBJ1-5): SAVISQKPSRDICQRGTSLTIQCQVDSQVTMMFWYRQQPGQSLTLIATANQGSEATYESGFVIDKFPISRPNLTFSTLTVSNMSPEDSSIYLCSVGGSSNQPQHFGDGTRLSIL.

The chain has TRBV19 and TRBJ1-1; D unclear. V was cut by 5 bases and J by 0 bases, with 16 bases left in between. Per the germline V gene, CDR1 is LNHDA and CDR2 is SQIVND (reference sequence). The CDR3 length is 16 residues. In DNA form, the CDR3 reads TGTGCCAGTAGTTCGGAGTGGCCTTTTTTGAACACTGAAGCTTTCTTT. This sequence encodes CASSSEWPFLNTEAFF.